A selection of T cell receptor beta chains follows, all from one sample in a study of molecular identifiers for immune sequencing clone quantification. TCRdb passed the PCR reads through MiXCR, listing each CDR3 protein once. This sample has around 94,000 distinct CDR3 sequences, with about 32% found just once. The source material was naive CD8+ T cells from blood, with Jurkat cell RNA spiked in. The receptors derive from a human donor in good health. Some libraries in this study had Jurkat cell RNA spiked in. CDR3s include the opening cysteine and the closing phenylalanine or tryptophan. A D gene is named only where the DNA matches it firmly. The size entry is marked missing in some rows and otherwise reads once, few, many or a size class.

J: TRBJ1-3; D: NA; size: few; V: TRBV15; DNA: TGTGCCACCAGCAGGGACCTGAGCTCTGGAAACACCATATATTTT; CDR3: CATSRDLSSGNTIYF
J: TRBJ2-1; D: NA; size: NA; V: TRBV19; DNA: TGTGCCAGTAGTATAGGCAGAACTTACAATGAGCAGTTCTTC; CDR3: CASSIGRTYNEQFF
J: TRBJ1-1; D: NA; size: few; V: TRBV23-1; DNA: TGCGCCGCGCTCCTTAACGGGGGGGGCCGGGCTTTCTTT; CDR3: CAALLNGGGRAFF
J: TRBJ1-1; D: NA; size: NA; V: TRBV29-1; DNA: TGCAGCGTTGAAGGGGGAAATGAAGCTTTCTTT; CDR3: CSVEGGNEAFF
J: TRBJ2-7; D: TRBD1; size: NA; V: TRBV11-2; DNA: TGTGCCAGCAGCTTGGGACAGGGGTGGTACGAGCAGTACTTC; CDR3: CASSLGQGWYEQYF
J: TRBJ2-5; D: NA; size: few; V: TRBV6-5; DNA: TGTGCCAGCAGTTATCAGGTACAGGGTCTGTACCAAGAGACCCAGTACTTC; CDR3: CASSYQVQGLYQETQYF
J: TRBJ2-1; D: NA; size: few; V: TRBV21-1; DNA: TGTGCCAGCAGCAAAGGCCCGGGGCTAGCGAACTATGAGCAGTTCTTC; CDR3: CASSKGPGLANYEQFF
J: TRBJ1-4; D: TRBD1; size: NA; V: TRBV20-1; DNA: TGCAGTGCTAGCGATGGGACAGCAGAACTGTTTTTT; CDR3: CSASDGTAELFF
J: TRBJ2-1; D: TRBD2; size: few; V: TRBV11-2; DNA: TGTGCCAGCAGCTTCGTTGGGGGGGGAGACCACAATGAGCAGTTCTTC; CDR3: CASSFVGGGDHNEQFF
J: TRBJ2-5; D: TRBD2; size: NA; V: TRBV28; DNA: TGTGCCAGCAGTTTATTCTATATCGGGACTAGCGTACAAGAGACCCAGTACTTC; CDR3: CASSLFYIGTSVQETQYF
J: TRBJ2-5; D: NA; size: NA; V: TRBV11-2; DNA: TGTGCCAGCAGTTTATGGGACCTTGAGACCCGGTACTTC; CDR3: CASSLWDLETRYF
J: TRBJ2-3; D: NA; size: few; V: TRBV3-1; DNA: TGTGCCAGCAGCCAGGGTTACCTCACAGATACGCAGTATTTT; CDR3: CASSQGYLTDTQYF
J: TRBJ2-7; D: NA; size: few; V: TRBV4-3; DNA: TGCGCCAGCAGCCAAGAAAGAGGGACCGAGCAGTACTTC; CDR3: CASSQERGTEQYF
J: TRBJ2-1; D: TRBD2; size: few; V: TRBV28; DNA: TGTGCCAGCAGTTTAGGACTAGCGGGAGGGCCCGACCCATACAATGAGCAGTTCTTC; CDR3: CASSLGLAGGPDPYNEQFF
J: TRBJ2-5; D: NA; size: NA; V: TRBV12-3/TRBV12-4; DNA: TGTGCCAGCAGTTCAAGAACACAAGAGACCCAGTACTTC; CDR3: CASSSRTQETQYF
J: TRBJ2-1; D: NA; size: NA; V: TRBV6-2/TRBV6-3; DNA: TGTGCCAGCAGTTACTCGGGACCCCCCTCCTACAATGAGCAGTTCTTC; CDR3: CASSYSGPPSYNEQFF
J: TRBJ2-2; D: NA; size: many; V: TRBV24-1; DNA: TGTGCCACCAGTGATTTGAGGGTCACCGGGGAGCTGTTTTTT; CDR3: CATSDLRVTGELFF
J: TRBJ1-5; D: NA; size: many; V: TRBV7-2; DNA: TGTGCCAGCAGCTTAGCGGATCCTAGGTTAGATCAGCCCCAGCATTTT; CDR3: CASSLADPRLDQPQHF
J: TRBJ2-7; D: NA; size: NA; V: TRBV12-3/TRBV12-4; DNA: TGTGCCAGCACCGGGGGCCACTACGAGCAGTACTTC; CDR3: CASTGGHYEQYF
J: TRBJ1-3; D: NA; size: NA; V: TRBV5-6; DNA: TGTGCCAGCAGCTTAGCGGGGTTTGGAAACACCATATATTTT; CDR3: CASSLAGFGNTIYF
J: TRBJ2-7; D: NA; size: NA; V: TRBV5-8; DNA: TGTGCCAGCAGCTTGGACGCTCCGACCTACGAGCAGTACTTC; CDR3: CASSLDAPTYEQYF
J: TRBJ2-3; D: TRBD1; size: many; V: TRBV5-4; DNA: TGTGCCAGCAGCGATGGACAGGGGGCCGCAGATACGCAGTATTTT; CDR3: CASSDGQGAADTQYF
J: TRBJ2-1; D: NA; size: few; V: TRBV9; DNA: TGTGCCAGCAGCGTAGAAGGGCTAGTCGATGAGCAGTTCTTC; CDR3: CASSVEGLVDEQFF
J: TRBJ2-7; D: NA; size: few; V: TRBV6-2/TRBV6-3; DNA: TGTGCCAGCAGTTACGGCGGTACCTACGAGCAGTACTTC; CDR3: CASSYGGTYEQYF
J: TRBJ2-7; D: TRBD2; size: NA; V: TRBV5-4; DNA: TGTGCCAGCAGCCCGGGGACTAGCGGGACGGATCGGAGGGAGCAGTGCTTC; CDR3: CASSPGTSGTDRREQCF
J: TRBJ2-2; D: TRBD1; size: few; V: TRBV7-6; DNA: TGTGCCAGCAGCCCGACAGGGCCTAACACCGGGGAGCTGTTTTTT; CDR3: CASSPTGPNTGELFF
J: TRBJ2-3; D: NA; size: many; V: TRBV6-5; DNA: TGTGCCAGCAGTTACTCGTGGTCGGGGACAGATACGCAGTATTTT; CDR3: CASSYSWSGTDTQYF
J: TRBJ2-1; D: NA; size: NA; V: TRBV12-3/TRBV12-4; DNA: TGTGCCAGCAGTTATAGCCATTGGGAGCAGTTCTTC; CDR3: CASSYSHWEQFF
J: TRBJ2-6; D: NA; size: few; V: TRBV28; DNA: TGTGCCAGCAGTTTACTCGTAATGGGGGCTGGGGCCAACGTCCTGACTTTC; CDR3: CASSLLVMGAGANVLTF
J: TRBJ2-1; D: NA; size: NA; V: TRBV20-1; DNA: TGCAGTGCTAGAGTGGGCCGGGAGCAGTTCTTC; CDR3: CSARVGREQFF
J: TRBJ2-2; D: TRBD2; size: NA; V: TRBV20-1; DNA: TGCAGTGCTAGAGTACTAGCGGACTACACCGGGGAGCTGTTTTTT; CDR3: CSARVLADYTGELFF
J: TRBJ2-7; D: TRBD2; size: few; V: TRBV13; DNA: TGTGCCAGCAGCCGGACTAGCGGGAGCTACGAGCAGTACTTC; CDR3: CASSRTSGSYEQYF
J: TRBJ1-2; D: NA; size: many; V: TRBV29-1; DNA: TGCAGCGTTGAAGACCCAACGGACTACCAACTTAACTATGGCTACACCTTC; CDR3: CSVEDPTDYQLNYGYTF
J: TRBJ1-4; D: NA; size: few; V: TRBV12-3/TRBV12-4; DNA: TGTGCCAGCGGGGTGGGGGTGAAACTGTTTTTT; CDR3: CASGVGVKLFF
J: TRBJ2-7; D: NA; size: NA; V: TRBV11-2; DNA: TGTGCCAGCAGCCACCTGACGGGTCGGCTCAAGCAGGACTTC; CDR3: CASSHLTGRLKQDF
J: TRBJ2-3; D: NA; size: few; V: TRBV7-2; DNA: TGTGCCAGCAGCGAAACCGGGACTTTCGATGATACGCAGTATTTT; CDR3: CASSETGTFDDTQYF
J: TRBJ2-1; D: NA; size: many; V: TRBV24-1; DNA: TGTGCCACCAGTGCTCTCCCTCGGGATGGCTACAATGAGCAGTTCTTC; CDR3: CATSALPRDGYNEQFF
J: TRBJ2-7; D: NA; size: NA; V: TRBV5-4; DNA: TGTGCCAGCAGCTTGGCCCCCGGCGAGCAGTACTTC; CDR3: CASSLAPGEQYF
J: TRBJ1-1; D: NA; size: few; V: TRBV6-2/TRBV6-3; DNA: TGTGCCAGCAGCGCCGGTGTCGTGGAAGCTTTCTTT; CDR3: CASSAGVVEAFF
J: TRBJ1-5; D: NA; size: NA; V: TRBV6-6; DNA: TGTGCCACCGAGAAGTCGGGGAATCAGCCCCAGCATTTT; CDR3: CATEKSGNQPQHF
J: TRBJ2-7; D: TRBD2; size: few; V: TRBV19; DNA: TGTGCCAGCAGAACTAGCGGTTCTTCCTACGAGCAGTACTTC; CDR3: CASRTSGSSYEQYF
J: TRBJ2-7; D: NA; size: few; V: TRBV4-3; DNA: TGCGCCAGCAGCCAAGACAACCGGCTCCTCGCCTACGAGCAGTACTTC; CDR3: CASSQDNRLLAYEQYF
J: TRBJ2-7; D: TRBD1; size: NA; V: TRBV11-2; DNA: TGTGCCAGCAGCTTAGGCTCCGGGACAGGTTACGAGCAGAACTTC; CDR3: CASSLGSGTGYEQNF
J: TRBJ2-7; D: NA; size: many; V: TRBV7-8; DNA: TGTGCCAGCAGCTTAGGGGTCGGCACAAGCTCCTACGAGCAGTACTTC; CDR3: CASSLGVGTSSYEQYF
J: TRBJ2-2; D: NA; size: many; V: TRBV12-3/TRBV12-4; DNA: TGTGCCAGCAGTCTGTACACCGGGGAGCTGTTTTTT; CDR3: CASSLYTGELFF
J: TRBJ2-7; D: TRBD1; size: NA; V: TRBV4-1; DNA: TGCGCCAGCAGCGGACCCGGGACAGGAACCACCTACGAGCAGTACTTC; CDR3: CASSGPGTGTTYEQYF
J: TRBJ1-6; D: NA; size: once; V: TRBV13; DNA: TGTGCCAGCAGCTTGGCTCGGTCACCCCTCCACTTT; CDR3: CASSLARSPLHF
J: TRBJ1-6; D: NA; size: few; V: TRBV9; DNA: TGTGCCAGCAGCATTGACGGGGGGGACAATTCACCCCTCCACTTT; CDR3: CASSIDGGDNSPLHF
J: TRBJ2-4; D: NA; size: few; V: TRBV21-1; DNA: TGTGCCAGCAGCAAAGGAAGGGGTTCCTGGATCGGGGAAGCCAAAAACATTCAGTACTTC; CDR3: CASSKGRGSWIGEAKNIQYF
J: TRBJ2-7; D: NA; size: NA; V: TRBV28; DNA: TGTGCCAGCAGCCGCCCCCCGGGGCGGACCGAGCAGGACTTC; CDR3: CASSRPPGRTEQDF
J: TRBJ2-5; D: TRBD2; size: NA; V: TRBV9; DNA: TGTGCCAGCAGCGTAGAGGGGACTAGTGGGGAGACCCAGTACTTC; CDR3: CASSVEGTSGETQYF
J: TRBJ2-5; D: NA; size: NA; V: TRBV7-9; DNA: TGTGCCAGCAGCTTAGGACAGAACCAAGCGACCCAGTACTTC; CDR3: CASSLGQNQATQYF
J: TRBJ1-2; D: NA; size: many; V: TRBV29-1; DNA: TGCAGCGTTAGGACGGACGGCTATGGCTACACCTTC; CDR3: CSVRTDGYGYTF
J: TRBJ2-7; D: TRBD2; size: NA; V: TRBV11-2; DNA: TGTGCCAGCAGCTTTGGTGCGGGGGCCTACGAGCAGTACTTC; CDR3: CASSFGAGAYEQYF
J: TRBJ1-4; D: TRBD1; size: NA; V: TRBV20-1; DNA: TGCAGTGCTCCTCGGGACAGGACAACTAATGAAAAACTGATTTTT; CDR3: CSAPRDRTTNEKLIF
J: TRBJ1-5; D: TRBD1; size: NA; V: TRBV6-1; DNA: TGCGCCAGCAGCCGGACAGGAAGGAATCAGCCCCAGCATTTT; CDR3: CASSRTGRNQPQHF
J: TRBJ2-7; D: NA; size: few; V: TRBV6-2/TRBV6-3; DNA: TGTGCCAGCAGCCCGCAGAAGGTGCTCGGGACCTACGAGCAGTACTTC; CDR3: CASSPQKVLGTYEQYF
J: TRBJ2-7; D: NA; size: NA; V: TRBV6-2/TRBV6-3; DNA: TGTGCCAGCAGTTACTCGCTTAGCGGAACCTACGAGCAGTACTTC; CDR3: CASSYSLSGTYEQYF
J: TRBJ2-5; D: NA; size: few; V: TRBV7-9; DNA: TGTGCCAGCAACGAAGTGGGGGCAGGGAAGACCCAGTACTTC; CDR3: CASNEVGAGKTQYF